The TCR beta chain described here comes from a study of regulatory T cells in long-lasting Graves disease. Construction of the TCR beta libraries employed iRepertoire HTBI primers in conjunction with Arm-PCR of CDR3 regions. TCRdb itself ran the multiplex PCR reads through MiXCR, one entry per CDR3 protein. Of roughly 420,000 distinct CDR3 sequences in the sample, around 16% were seen once. The CDR3 consists of 13 residues. Per the germline V gene, CDR1 is SGHDN and CDR2 is FVKESK. V lost 4 bases and J lost 6, with 12 bases in between. The time point denotes: newly diagnosed GD, antithyroid drugs for less than 3 months. With RNA extracted from PBMCs as input, the TCR library was made.

The V call is TRBV14, the J call TRBJ1-2; D call uncertain. The receptor was isolated from a female donor with Graves disease. The sequencing used peripheral blood mononuclear cells (PBMCs), collected at new diagnosis, from a patient treated with antithyroid drugs. CDR3 protein: CASSRDIGHGYTF. The CDR3 nucleotides are TGTGCCAGCAGCCGAGACATCGGACATGGCTACACCTTC.